This T cell receptor (beta chain) is from a study of CD8 T cells in ankylosing spondylitis. The study, taken as a whole, reports: What appeared characteristic of ankylosing spondylitis blood was a TCR beta motif of eight highly homologous variants. In synovial fluid and blood from reactive arthritis, some motif variants were previously reported.

Each TCR beta library was made by quantitative 5'-RACE that incorporated molecular barcodes. One entry per CDR3 protein results from TCRdb running MiXCR on the 5' RACE reads. The repertoire holds about 500,000 distinct CDR3 sequences, with over 4% as singletons. This clonotype was detected ten times or more. Its antigen is unknown. V was clipped by 2 bases and J by 0 bases, with 7 bases between them. The germline gives CDR1 SGHRS, CDR2 YFSETQ. This CDR3 contains 14 residues. The TCR sequence derives from a male donor with ankylosing spondylitis. Sequenced: blood, either unsorted or a sorted T cell fraction (not recorded which). The gene calls are TRBV5-1 and TRBJ2-3; D unresolved. For the CDR3, the DNA is TGCGCCAGCAGCTTTTTTACTAGCACAGATACGCAGTATTTT. The encoded protein is CASSFFTSTDTQYF.